What follows is one T cell receptor (beta chain) and its context. Its target is unknown. The germline V gene has CDR1 MNHEY and CDR2 SVGAGI. The ends lost 0 bases at V and 0 bases at J; junction bases unmatched: 2. This CDR3 region has 16 residues. Indicated treatment: approximately nine-day PBMC culture with coronavirus spike peptide pools or control peptides (ViraFEST assay). This entry belongs to a study of vaccination and CD4 T cells after COVID-19. Study-level background: Convalescent patients had positive nasal swab PCR results for SARS-CoV-2. Disease was mild in roughly nine and severe in one. Convalescent donors totaled six males and four females, including two who were Hispanic. Each control culture was treated with a CEFX pool, an HIV-1 Nef pool, or no peptide.

At the Johns Hopkins FTIC core, DNA taken from cultured CD4+ T cells was sequenced by way of the Oncomine TCR Beta short-read assay. Genomic DNA from cultured CD4+ T cells was extracted. TCRdb re-derived calls from the PCR reads in MiXCR, one entry per CDR3 protein. This table holds about 9,100 distinct CDR3 sequences, roughly 60% found once. The sequence derives from a human donor with COVID-19. The chain couples TRBV6-5 to TRBJ1-3; 7 positions match TRBD1. The sequencing used cultured CD4+ T cells from blood, collected after SARS-CoV-2 vaccination. The CDR3 DNA sequence: TGTGCCAGCAGTTACTCGGGACAGTTCTCTGGAAACACCATATATTTT. It codes for CASSYSGQFSGNTIYF.